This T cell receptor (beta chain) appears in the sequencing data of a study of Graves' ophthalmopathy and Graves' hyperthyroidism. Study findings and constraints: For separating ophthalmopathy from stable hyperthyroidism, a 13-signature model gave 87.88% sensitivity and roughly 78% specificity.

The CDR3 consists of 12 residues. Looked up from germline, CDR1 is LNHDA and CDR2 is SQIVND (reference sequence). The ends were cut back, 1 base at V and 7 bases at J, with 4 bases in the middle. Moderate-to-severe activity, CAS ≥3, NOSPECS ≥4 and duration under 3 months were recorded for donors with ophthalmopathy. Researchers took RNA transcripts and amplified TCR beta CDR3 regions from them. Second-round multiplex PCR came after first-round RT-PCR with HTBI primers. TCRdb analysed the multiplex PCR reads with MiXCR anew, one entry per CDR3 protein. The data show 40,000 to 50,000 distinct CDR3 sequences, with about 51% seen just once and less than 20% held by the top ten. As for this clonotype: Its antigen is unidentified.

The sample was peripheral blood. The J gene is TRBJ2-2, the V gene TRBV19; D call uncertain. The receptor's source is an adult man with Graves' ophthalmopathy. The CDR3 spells CASSIGGGELFF. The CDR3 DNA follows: TGTGCCAGTAGTATAGGGGGCGGGGAGCTGTTTTTT. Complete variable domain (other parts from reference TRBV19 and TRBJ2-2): DGGITQSPKYLFRKEGQNVTLSCEQNLNHDAMYWYRQDPGQGLRLIYYSQIVNDFQKGDIAEGYSVSREKKESFPLTVTSAQKNPTAFYLCASSIGGGELFFGEGSRLTVL.